This T cell receptor beta chain was found in a study of response to subunit inactivated influenza vaccine. This CDR3 is built from 12 residues. The germline CDR1 and CDR2 sequences are DFQATT and SNEGSKA (reference sequence). Concerning this clonotype itself: The junction and the germline gene differ at one end; a read error may be behind it.

MiXCR, applied by TCRdb to the RT-PCR reads, yields one record per CDR3 protein. Altogether around 570,000 distinct CDR3 sequences are present, approximately 10% being singletons, with the ten largest covering around 10%. This same sample was also part of a study on T cells expressing NK-cell markers. Per that paper: In generating TCR beta cDNA, 5'RACE template switching with UMIs was used. For several experiments, T cell sorting was restricted to the alpha-beta TCR population by means of an anti-gamma-delta TCR antibody. Dominant NKG2C+ clonotypes were found to form about 1.0-8% of CD8+ T cells in six donors. These same clonotypes (in four donors) also led the CD3+CD56-NKG2C+ fraction. The study left the HCMV specificity of expanded NKG2C+ T cell clones unresolved.

The TCR was taken from a man aged 45 to 65 who received an inactivated influenza vaccine. The specimen was PBMCs from blood, collected on the day of vaccination. This chain connects TRBV20-1 to TRBJ2-5; D not resolved. For the CDR3, the DNA is TGCAGTGCTAGGTCCCAACAAGAGACCCTGTACTTC. As protein: CSARSQQETLYF.